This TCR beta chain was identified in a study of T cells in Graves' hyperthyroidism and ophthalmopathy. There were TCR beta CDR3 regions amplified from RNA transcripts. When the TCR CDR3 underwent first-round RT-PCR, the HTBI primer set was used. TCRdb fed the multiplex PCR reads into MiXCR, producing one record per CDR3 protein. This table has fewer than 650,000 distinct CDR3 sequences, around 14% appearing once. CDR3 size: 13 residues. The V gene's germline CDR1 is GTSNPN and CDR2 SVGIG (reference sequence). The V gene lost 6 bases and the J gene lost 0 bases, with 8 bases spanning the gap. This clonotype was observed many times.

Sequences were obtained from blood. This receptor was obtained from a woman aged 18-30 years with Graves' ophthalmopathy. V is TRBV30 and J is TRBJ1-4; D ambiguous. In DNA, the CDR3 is TGTGCCTGCCCAGAGGCAACTAATGAAAAACTGTTTTTT. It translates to CACPEATNEKLFF.